A selection of T cell receptor beta chains follows, all from one sample in a study of graft-versus-host responses after intestinal transplantation. Repertoires were generated with immunoSEQ multiplex PCR, while TCRdb's copy carries only in-frame clones and drops some. The sample carries tens of thousands of clones, 75% to 95% recorded once. No cognate antigen is known for these TCRs. The sample here was unstimulated CD8+ T cells sorted from spleen or lymph node cells, taken before intestinal transplant. Receptors were obtained from a human donor who received an intestinal transplant. The CDR3 runs from the conserved cysteine through the conserved F or W. D genes are given only for firm matches. The size of a clone is reported for some rows only, either as once, few or many, or as a class for expanded clones.

D	V	J	length	size	DNA	CDR3
-	TRBV4-3	TRBJ2-2	17	-	TGCGCCAGCAGCCAAGATCGTCCCGGGGTCGGGGCCGGGGAGCTGTTTTTT	CASSQDRPGVGAGELFF
-	TRBV13	TRBJ1-2	11	-	TGTGCCACCCCAGGGGCCTATGGCTACACCTTC	CATPGAYGYTF
-	TRBV9	TRBJ2-1	15	-	TGTGCCAGCAGCGTCGGGAGCTACTCCTACAATGAGCAGTTCTTC	CASSVGSYSYNEQFF
TRBD1	TRBV29-1	TRBJ2-7	14	-	TGCAGCGTGGCCGGACAGGGATCCTCCTACGAGCAGTACTTC	CSVAGQGSSYEQYF
-	TRBV7-9	TRBJ1-1	15	-	TGTGCCAGCAGCTTCCGGAGGGCGCCGGTCACTGAAGCTTTCTTT	CASSFRRAPVTEAFF
-	TRBV27	TRBJ2-3	13	-	TGTGCCAGCAGTTTATCGATGGGAGTTACGCAGTATTTT	CASSLSMGVTQYF
-	TRBV4-2	TRBJ1-1	13	-	TGTGCCAGCAGCCAAGAAAGAGGAACTGAAGCTTTCTTT	CASSQERGTEAFF
TRBD2	TRBV5-1	TRBJ2-3	15	-	TGCGCCAGCAGCTTGGCGGGAGGGCCCGCAGATACGCAGTATTTT	CASSLAGGPADTQYF
-	TRBV27	TRBJ2-1	15	-	TGTGCCAGCAGTTGGCGGGGGCTGGGTTACAATGAGCAGTTCTTC	CASSWRGLGYNEQFF
TRBD1	TRBV6-6	TRBJ2-7	12	-	TGTGCCACCGGACAGGGCTCCTACGAGCAGTACTTC	CATGQGSYEQYF
-	TRBV7-9	TRBJ1-1	14	once	TGTGCCAGCAGCTCCCAGAAAAACGGAGTGGGAGCTTTCTTT	CASSSQKNGVGAFF
-	TRBV5-4	TRBJ2-1	13	-	TGTGCCAGCAGCCAGAAAAGTTACAATGAGCAGTTCTTC	CASSQKSYNEQFF
TRBD1	TRBV6-5	TRBJ1-2	16	-	TGTGCCAGCAGTTGGGACAGGGAAAAGGGTTTTTATGGCTACACCTTC	CASSWDREKGFYGYTF
-	TRBV14	TRBJ2-7	15	-	TGTGCCAGCAGCCAAGATAGGGGGGGCTCCTACGAGCAGTACTTC	CASSQDRGGSYEQYF
-	TRBV7-9	TRBJ1-1	12	-	TGTGCCAGCAGCCTTGGGGCCACTGAAGCTTTCTTT	CASSLGATEAFF
TRBD1	TRBV9	TRBJ1-1	12	-	TGTGCCAGCAGCGCCCGGGACAGTGAAGCTTTCTTT	CASSARDSEAFF
-	TRBV4-1	TRBJ2-7	12	-	TGCGCCAGCAGCCAACAGGGGTACGAGCAGTACTTC	CASSQQGYEQYF
TRBD1	TRBV12-5	TRBJ1-3	17	-	TGTGCTAGTGGTTTGGTCCGGACAGGAGGCTCTGGAAACACCATATATTTT	CASGLVRTGGSGNTIYF
TRBD1	TRBV15	TRBJ2-2	14	-	TGTGCCGTCCCGTCCGGGACAGGCACCGGGGAGCTGTTTTTT	CAVPSGTGTGELFF
-	TRBV9	TRBJ1-2	14	-	TGTGCCAGCAGCACCTCCGGGGATAACTATGGCTACACCTTC	CASSTSGDNYGYTF
-	TRBV12-5	TRBJ2-7	13	-	TGTGCTAGTGGACCCTGGCCTCACTACGAGCAGTACTTC	CASGPWPHYEQYF
-	TRBV5-4	TRBJ2-7	13	once	TGTGCCAGCAGCTTGGCCAACTCCTACGAGCAGTACTTC	CASSLANSYEQYF
-	TRBV13	TRBJ2-1	15	-	TGTGCCAGCAGTTCCGACAGGAGCTCCTACAATGAGCAGTTCTTC	CASSSDRSSYNEQFF
TRBD2	TRBV7-2	TRBJ2-5	14	once	TGTGCCAGCAGCTTATGGGGGGGTCGGGAGACCCAGTACTTC	CASSLWGGRETQYF
TRBD1	TRBV7-9	TRBJ2-1	14	-	TGTGCCGGGACAAGGGACAGTGGAGGCAATGAGCAGTTCTTC	CAGTRDSGGNEQFF
-	TRBV5-6	TRBJ2-7	13	few	TGTGCCAGCCACCACGGCGTGGGAGGCGAGCAGTACTTC	CASHHGVGGEQYF
TRBD1	TRBV6-5	TRBJ2-7	13	-	TGTGCCAGCAAGGACAGGGGGCCCTACGAGCAGTACTTC	CASKDRGPYEQYF